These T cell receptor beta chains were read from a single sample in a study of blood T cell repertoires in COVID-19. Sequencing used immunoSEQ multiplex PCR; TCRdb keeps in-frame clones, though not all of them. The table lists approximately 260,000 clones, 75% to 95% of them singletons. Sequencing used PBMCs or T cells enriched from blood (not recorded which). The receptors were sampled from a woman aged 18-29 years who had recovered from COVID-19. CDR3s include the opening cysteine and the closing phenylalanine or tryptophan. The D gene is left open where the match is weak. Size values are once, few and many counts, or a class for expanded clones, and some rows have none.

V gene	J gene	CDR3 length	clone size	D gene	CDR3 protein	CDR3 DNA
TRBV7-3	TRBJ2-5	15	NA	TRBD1	CASSSSGQAQETQYF	TGTGCCAGCAGCTCCTCGGGACAGGCCCAAGAGACCCAGTACTTC
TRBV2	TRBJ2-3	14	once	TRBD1	CATRATGFTDTQYF	TGTGCCACGCGGGCGACAGGGTTCACAGATACGCAGTATTTT
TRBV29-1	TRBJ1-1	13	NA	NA	CSGINREGTEAFF	TGCAGCGGCATAAACAGGGAAGGAACTGAAGCTTTCTTT
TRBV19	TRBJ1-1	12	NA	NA	CATSTGITEAFF	TGTGCCACCTCCACCGGGATCACTGAAGCTTTCTTT
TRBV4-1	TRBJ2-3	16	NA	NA	CASSSSTGGGTDTQYF	TGCGCCAGCAGCTCATCCACGGGGGGCGGCACAGATACGCAGTATTTT
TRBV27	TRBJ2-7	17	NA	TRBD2	CASSFPSRSSGVAEQYF	TGTGCCAGCAGTTTCCCGAGTCGTAGTAGCGGGGTTGCAGAGCAGTACTTC
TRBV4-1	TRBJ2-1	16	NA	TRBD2	CASSPSGLSSYNEQFF	TGCGCCAGCAGCCCTAGCGGTCTCAGCTCCTACAATGAGCAGTTCTTC
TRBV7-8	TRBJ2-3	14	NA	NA	CASSSPGGGYTQYF	TGTGCCAGCAGCTCCCCCGGGGGAGGTTATACGCAGTATTTT
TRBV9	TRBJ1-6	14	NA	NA	CASSAGLYREPLHF	TGTGCCAGCAGCGCCGGGCTCTACCGGGAACCCCTCCACTTT
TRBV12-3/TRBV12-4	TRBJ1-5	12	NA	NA	CASSLGHEPQHF	TGTGCCAGCAGCCTCGGACACGAACCCCAGCATTTT
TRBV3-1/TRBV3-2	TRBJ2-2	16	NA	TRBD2	CASSQLLAGNTGELFF	TGTGCCAGCAGCCAGTTGCTAGCGGGGAACACCGGGGAGCTGTTTTTT
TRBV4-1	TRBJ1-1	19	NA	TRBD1	CASSQDEGGQTPYSTEAFF	TGCGCCAGCAGCCAAGATGAAGGGGGACAGACCCCTTATAGCACTGAAGCTTTCTTT
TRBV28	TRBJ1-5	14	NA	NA	CASSFENSNQPQHF	TGTGCCAGCAGTTTTGAGAATAGCAATCAGCCCCAGCATTTT
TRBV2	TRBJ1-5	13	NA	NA	CASIGDSNQPQHF	TGTGCCAGCATTGGAGATAGCAATCAGCCCCAGCATTTT
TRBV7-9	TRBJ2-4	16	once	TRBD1	CASSWIGGATKNIQYF	TGTGCCAGCAGCTGGATAGGGGGCGCGACCAAAAACATTCAGTACTTC
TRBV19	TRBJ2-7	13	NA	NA	CASAGIWGTEQYF	TGTGCCAGCGCCGGGATTTGGGGTACCGAGCAGTACTTC
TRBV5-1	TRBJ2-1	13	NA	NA	CASSLATGWEQFF	TGCGCCAGCAGCTTGGCTACGGGTTGGGAGCAGTTCTTC
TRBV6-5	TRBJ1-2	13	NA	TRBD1	CASSYGTGSGYTF	TGTGCCAGCAGCTACGGGACAGGGTCTGGCTACACCTTC
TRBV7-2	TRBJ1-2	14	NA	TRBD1	CASSLTGQNYGYTF	TGTGCCAGCAGCTTGACAGGGCAAAACTATGGCTACACCTTC
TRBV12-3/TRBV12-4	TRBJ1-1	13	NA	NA	CASRRGQPSEAFF	TGTGCCAGCAGGCGCGGACAGCCCTCTGAAGCTTTCTTT
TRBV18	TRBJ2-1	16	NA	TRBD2	CASSLSGGALYNEQFF	TGTGCCAGCTCACTCTCCGGGGGGGCCCTCTACAATGAGCAGTTCTTC
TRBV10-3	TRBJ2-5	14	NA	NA	CAIRSNRDQETQYF	TGTGCCATCAGAAGTAACAGGGATCAAGAGACCCAGTACTTC
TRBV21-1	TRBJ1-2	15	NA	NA	CASTAPPGTGNGYTF	TGTGCCAGCACAGCACCCCCGGGGACAGGGAATGGCTACACCTTC
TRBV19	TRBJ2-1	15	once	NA	CASSIRTGSRNEQFF	TGTGCCAGTAGTATTCGAACAGGGTCCCGCAATGAGCAGTTCTTC
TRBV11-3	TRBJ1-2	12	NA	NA	CASTRTAGIISF	TGTGCCAGCACCCGTACGGCAGGGATTATCTCCTTC
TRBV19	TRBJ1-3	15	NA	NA	CASSIEGLGGNTIYF	TGTGCCAGTAGTATTGAGGGTCTCGGAGGAAACACCATATATTTT
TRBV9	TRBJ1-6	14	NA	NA	CASSGTQLNSPLHF	TGTGCCAGCAGCGGTACACAGCTTAATTCACCCCTCCACTTT
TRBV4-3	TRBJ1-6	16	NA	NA	CASSQDRGGLNSPLHF	TGCGCCAGCAGCCAAGACAGGGGTGGTCTAAATTCACCCCTCCACTTT
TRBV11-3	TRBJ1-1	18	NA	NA	CASSPQTGSHPMNTEAFF	TGTGCCAGCAGCCCACAAACAGGGTCCCACCCCATGAACACTGAAGCTTTCTTT
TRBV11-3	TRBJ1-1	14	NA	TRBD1	CASSSLTGGGEAFF	TGTGCCAGCAGCTCCCTAACAGGGGGCGGTGAAGCTTTCTTT
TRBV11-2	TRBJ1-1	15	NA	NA	CASSSGPRRGTEAFF	TGTGCCAGCAGCTCAGGACCTAGAAGGGGCACTGAAGCTTTCTTT
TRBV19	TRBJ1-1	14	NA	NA	CASSIGGAATEAFF	TGTGCCAGTAGTATCGGGGGGGCGGCCACTGAAGCTTTCTTT
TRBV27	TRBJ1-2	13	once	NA	CASSLGGDYGYTF	TGTGCCAGCAGTTTAGGAGGCGACTATGGCTACACCTTC
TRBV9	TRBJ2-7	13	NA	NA	CASSVLYGGEQYF	TGTGCCAGCAGCGTATTATACGGGGGCGAGCAGTACTTC
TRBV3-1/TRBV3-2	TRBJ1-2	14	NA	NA	CASSQPGTAYGYTF	TGTGCCAGCAGCCAACCTGGGACTGCTTATGGCTACACCTTC
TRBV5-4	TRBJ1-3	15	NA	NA	CASSLQGSSGNTIYF	TGTGCCAGCAGCTTGCAGGGGTCGTCTGGAAACACCATATATTTT
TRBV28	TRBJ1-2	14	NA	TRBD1	CASSFSGTGYGYTF	TGTGCCAGCAGTTTTTCCGGGACAGGCTATGGCTACACCTTC
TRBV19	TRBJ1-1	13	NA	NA	CASRHTGNTEAFF	TGTGCCAGTAGACATACAGGGAACACTGAAGCTTTCTTT
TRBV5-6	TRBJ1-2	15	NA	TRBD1	CASSLQGQVPYGYTF	TGTGCCAGCAGCCTGCAGGGACAGGTTCCCTATGGCTACACCTTC
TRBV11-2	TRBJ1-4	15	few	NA	CASRRGYGTNEKLFF	TGTGCCAGCAGAAGGGGGTATGGGACTAATGAAAAACTGTTTTTT
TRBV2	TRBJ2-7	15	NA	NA	CASSVDRNSHYEQYF	TGTGCCAGCAGTGTAGACAGAAACTCCCACTACGAGCAGTACTTC
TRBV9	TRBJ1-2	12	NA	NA	CASSTGIEGYTF	TGTGCCAGCAGCACAGGCATAGAAGGCTACACCTTC
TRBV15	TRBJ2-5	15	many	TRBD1	CATSRNRGFQETQYF	TGTGCCACCAGCAGAAACAGGGGATTTCAAGAGACCCAGTACTTC
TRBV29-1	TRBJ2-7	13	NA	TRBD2	CSVIAGETYEQYF	TGCAGCGTTATTGCGGGAGAGACCTACGAGCAGTACTTC
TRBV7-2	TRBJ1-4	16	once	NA	CASSLGGTATNEKLFF	TGTGCCAGCAGTCTAGGGGGAACTGCAACTAATGAAAAACTGTTTTTT
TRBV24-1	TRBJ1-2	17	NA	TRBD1	CATSDFWETGGIGGYTF	TGTGCCACCAGTGATTTCTGGGAGACAGGGGGGATTGGTGGCTACACCTTC
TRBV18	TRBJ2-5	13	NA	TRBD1	CASSQGAKETQYF	TGTGCCAGCTCACAGGGGGCAAAGGAGACCCAGTACTTC
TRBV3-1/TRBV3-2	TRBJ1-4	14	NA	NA	CASSYAGANEKLFF	TGTGCCAGCAGTTATGCGGGGGCTAATGAAAAACTGTTTTTT